Listed here are 27 T cell receptor beta chains from one sample, sequenced in a study of shared clonotypes between healthy human individuals. Using immunoSEQ multiplex PCR, the repertoire was profiled, and TCRdb retains in-frame clones only, with some absent. The table has approximately 740,000 clones, 74% seen once. Material for sequencing was memory CD4+ T cells sorted from blood. As for subset: CD45RA-negative fraction. Every receptor here comes from a woman under 40 in good health.

The chain links TRBV29-1 to TRBJ2-3; 8 bases are shared with TRBD2. Germline V gene data show CDR1 as SQVTM and CDR2 as ANQGSEA. The CDR3 is 13 residues long. J was trimmed by 6 bases and V by 4 bases; bases with no gene match: 6. CDR3 sequence: CSVGKRLADTQYF. CDR3 in DNA: TGCAGCGTTGGAAAGAGACTAGCGGATACGCAGTATTTT.

This rearrangement joins TRBV7-6 to TRBJ2-3; D remains ambiguous. The V end lost 5 bases, the J end lost 1 base, and 7 bases lay between the germline ends. Germline CDR1 SGHVS, CDR2 FNYEAQ. The CDR3 totals 13 residues. DNA for the CDR3: TGTGCCAGCAGCCCATGGGGCACAGATACGCAGTATTTT. This gives the protein CASSPWGTDTQYF.

The table lists this clone with a count of one. The chain is built from TRBV29-1 and TRBJ1-1; TRBD1 is a possible D gene (5 bases). Germline CDR1 reads SQVTM; CDR2 reads ANQGSEA. The germline V and J ends were trimmed by 2 bases and 7 bases, with 17 bases remaining between them. This CDR3 is 14 amino acids long. The CDR3 reads CSVEPGSGGGEAFF. The CDR3 coding sequence is TGCAGCGTTGAACCGGGATCCGGTGGGGGTGAAGCTTTCTTT.

This chain links TRBV29-1 with TRBJ2-7, with D possibly matching TRBD2 (7 bases). Trimming took off 4 bases at V and 7 bases at J, with 20 bases between the two ends. The length of the CDR3 is 14 residues. The germline CDR1 and CDR2 sequences are SQVTM and ANQGSEA. CDR3 region: CSVGTDHSGGEQYF. Written as DNA, the CDR3 is TGCAGCGTTGGGACAGACCACTCGGGGGGTGAGCAGTACTTC.

The chain has TRBV5-1 and TRBJ2-1; no reliable D call. The V and J ends lost 4 bases and 0 bases respectively, with 11 bases between them. Looked up from germline, CDR1 is SGHRS and CDR2 is YFSETQ. The CDR3 is 15 amino acids. The CDR3, as DNA: TGCGCCAGCAGCCCGGGTCTTTTCTCCTACAATGAGCAGTTCTTC. Translating gives CASSPGLFSYNEQFF.

This chain connects TRBV7-2 to TRBJ1-1; D not resolved. This CDR3 spans 13 amino acids. Germline values: CDR1 SGHTA, CDR2 FQGNSA. Deletions cut 3 bases from V and 1 base from J, with 6 bases between. CDR3 loop: CASSFTENTEAFF. The CDR3 DNA is TGTGCCAGCAGCTTCACGGAGAACACTGAAGCTTTCTTT.

This clone was counted once. The rearrangement joins TRBV30 to TRBJ2-7, with 7 bases that match TRBD1. The V and J ends lost 8 bases and 4 bases, in that order; junction bases with no gene match: 5. Per germline, CDR1 GTSNPN and CDR2 SVGIG (reference sequence). CDR3 size: 11 residues. CDR3 amino acids: CAAGGFYEQYF. The CDR3 DNA reads TGTGCCGCAGGGGGATTTTACGAGCAGTACTTC. The full variable domain, in which reference TRBV30 and TRBJ2-7 provide the parts outside the CDR3, is SQTIHQWPATLVQPVGSPLSLECTVEGTSNPNLYWYRQAAGRGLQLLFYSVGIGQISSEVPQNLSASRPQDRQFILSSKKLLLSDSGFYLCAAGGFYEQYFGPGTRLTVT.

This chain connects TRBV5-1 to TRBJ2-2; D might be TRBD1 (6 bases). V was shortened by 4 bases and J by 3 bases, with 16 bases between the two germline ends. Germline V gene sequence: CDR1 SGHRS, CDR2 YFSETQ. CDR3 size: 16 residues. CDR3 sequence (DNA): TGCGCCAGCAGCGGCACCGGGACACTTTACACCGGGGAGCTGTTTTTT. The encoded protein is CASSGTGTLYTGELFF.

The chain employs TRBV10-3 and TRBJ2-3; D not resolved. The V gene's germline CDR1 is ENHRY and CDR2 SYGVKD. The CDR3 is made up of 14 amino acids. V was cut by 3 bases and J by 2 bases, with 9 bases left in between. The CDR3 here is CAISDGKDTDTQYF. CDR3 DNA sequence: TGTGCCATCAGTGATGGCAAGGACACAGATACGCAGTATTTT.

This clone appeared a few times. The chain is built from TRBV18 and TRBJ1-2, with D perhaps TRBD1 (5 bases). The V gene's germline CDR1 is KGHSH and CDR2 LQKENI. The CDR3 contains 14 residues. Trimming took 2 bases from V and 10 from J, leaving 17 bases between them. The CDR3 loop reads CASSPDVRQGDYTF. CDR3 DNA: TGTGCCAGCTCACCAGACGTTCGTCAGGGCGACTACACCTTC.

The gene calls are TRBV5-4 and TRBJ1-2, with unresolved D. Germline V gene sequence: CDR1 SGHNT, CDR2 YYREEE (reference sequence). The V gene lost 2 bases and the J gene lost 5 bases, with 13 bases spanning the gap. The CDR3 is 14 amino acids. CDR3 nucleotide sequence: TGTGCCAGCAGCTTTGGGTGGAGAAGTTATGGCTACACCTTC. As protein: CASSFGWRSYGYTF.

The J gene is TRBJ2-7, the V gene TRBV14; D is uncertain. The CDR3 loop spans 14 amino acids. Germline CDR1 reads SGHDN; CDR2 reads FVKESK. V was pared by 4 bases and J by 0 bases, with 10 bases between. In DNA, the CDR3 is TGTGCCAGCAGCCCCCGCACTCACTCCTACGAGCAGTACTTC. This gives the protein CASSPRTHSYEQYF.

The genes are TRBV28 and TRBJ2-1; no reliable D call. CDR3 length: 12 amino acids. The V end lost 7 bases, the J end lost 2 bases, and 6 bases lay between the germline ends. Germline loops: CDR1 MDHEN, CDR2 SYDVKM. The CDR3 here is CASMGPYNEQFF. In nucleotides, the CDR3 is TGTGCCAGCATGGGTCCCTACAATGAGCAGTTCTTC.

The gene calls are TRBV7-2 and TRBJ2-3, with D hard to call. The CDR3 consists of 17 residues. The V gene lost 0 bases and the J gene lost 0 bases, with 13 bases spanning the gap. In germline, CDR1 is SGHTA, CDR2 FQGNSA. In DNA form, the CDR3 reads TGTGCCAGCAGCTTAGCCCCAACACGCCTCAGCACAGATACGCAGTATTTT. Protein product: CASSLAPTRLSTDTQYF.

The chain recombines TRBV5-1 with TRBJ1-4, with D possibly matching TRBD1 (6 bases). Germline loops: CDR1 SGHRS, CDR2 YFSETQ. V was shortened by 0 bases and J by 1 base, with 7 bases between the two germline ends. The CDR3 spans 15 residues. The CDR3 nucleotides read TGCGCCAGCAGCTTGGGAGGGGGAACTAATGAAAAACTGTTTTTT. Translated: CASSLGGGTNEKLFF.

This rearrangement joins TRBV5-4 to TRBJ1-4; no definite D call. V lost 3 bases to trimming and J lost 0 bases, with 12 bases between them. Per the germline V gene, CDR1 is SGHNT and CDR2 is YYREEE (reference sequence). This CDR3 has 16 residues. This chain's CDR3 is CASSSGVGATNEKLFF. In DNA form, the CDR3 reads TGTGCCAGCAGCTCTGGGGTGGGAGCAACTAATGAAAAACTGTTTTTT.

This clone was found once. The chain combines TRBV6-4 with TRBJ1-2, with 9 bases identical to TRBD1. The germline gives CDR1 MRHNA, CDR2 SNTAGT. The ends lost 5 bases at V and 6 bases at J; junction bases unmatched: 22. The CDR3 spans 19 residues. The CDR3 DNA is TGTGCCAGCAGTACCCCCCGGGACAGGGTTTGGTGGAAAGTAGATGGCTACACCTTC. The encoded protein is CASSTPRDRVWWKVDGYTF.

J is TRBJ2-1 and V is TRBV7-9, with TRBD2 matching 12 bases. Germline V gene data show CDR1 as SEHNR and CDR2 as FQNEAQ (reference sequence). Trimming removed 1 base from V and 5 bases from J; junction bases left unmatched: 9. The CDR3 totals 18 residues. As DNA, the CDR3 is TGTGCCAGCAGCTTAGGTCTAGCGGGAGGGCCAGATCACAATGAGCAGTTCTTC. Its translation is CASSLGLAGGPDHNEQFF. Drawing the rest from reference TRBV7-9 and TRBJ2-1, the complete variable domain is DTGVSQNPRHKITKRGQNVTFRCDPISEHNRLYWYRQTLGQGPEFLTYFQNEAQLEKSRLLSDRFSAERPKGSFSTLEIQRTEQGDSAMYLCASSLGLAGGPDHNEQFFGPGTRLTVL.

Concerning this clone: A much more abundant neighbour one base away suggests this may be a read error. The sample holds other DNA sequences that translate to the same CDR3. The rearrangement links TRBV5-6 to TRBJ2-7; D not resolved. Germline CDR1 SGHDT, CDR2 YYEEEE. The CDR3 sequence is 14 residues long. The CDR3: CASSLVGGNYEQYF. Here the CDR3 DNA reads TGTGCCAGCAGCTTGGTGGGTGGAAACTACGAGCAATACTTC.

A few counts support this clone. The chain links TRBV11-2 to TRBJ2-5, with D unresolved. This CDR3 has 12 amino acids. The germline V gene encodes CDR1 SGHAT and CDR2 FQNNGV. With 2 bases removed from V and 7 bases from J, the gap between germline ends came to 8 bases. CDR3 loop: CASSLPLSTQYF. The CDR3 DNA sequence: TGTGCCAGCAGCTTACCACTGTCGACCCAGTACTTC.

This chain joins TRBV7-9 and TRBJ1-2; D gene uncertain. Trimming pared 5 bases from V and 0 bases from J, leaving 16 bases between. There are 16 residues in the CDR3. Germline V gives CDR1 SEHNR, CDR2 FQNEAQ (reference sequence). CDR3 DNA sequence: TGTGCCAGCAGCCCTCACGGGAGCAATTCTAACTATGGCTACACCTTC. It encodes CASSPHGSNSNYGYTF. Supplemented by reference TRBV7-9 and TRBJ1-2, the full variable domain reads DTGVSQNPRHKITKRGQNVTFRCDPISEHNRLYWYRQTLGQGPEFLTYFQNEAQLEKSRLLSDRFSAERPKGSFSTLEIQRTEQGDSAMYLCASSPHGSNSNYGYTFGSGTRLTVV.

This clone appeared a few times. The genes are TRBV2 and TRBJ2-1; D might be TRBD2 (5 bases). V was pared by 5 bases and J by 7 bases, with 12 bases between. Germline CDR1 and CDR2: SNHLY and FYNNEI. CDR3 length equals 13 residues. The CDR3 sequence is CASSSYTRNEQFF. CDR3 nucleotides: TGTGCCAGCAGTTCCTACACTAGAAATGAGCAGTTCTTC.

The gene calls are TRBV11-3 and TRBJ2-1; 15 positions match TRBD2. V dropped 0 bases and J dropped 4; count of bases not matched to a gene: 4. Germline CDR1 SGHNT, CDR2 YENEEA. CDR3 size: 18 residues. The CDR3 loop reads CASSLDGGLAGGYNEQFF. DNA of the CDR3: TGTGCCAGCAGCTTAGATGGGGGACTAGCGGGAGGATACAATGAGCAGTTCTTC.

The J gene is TRBJ1-5, the V gene TRBV18; D gene unclear. V gave up 3 bases and J gave up 5 bases, with 8 bases separating them. This CDR3 is built from 13 residues. CDR1 KGHSH and CDR2 LQKENI come from the germline V gene. The CDR3 nucleotides are TGTGCCAGCTCACCCACCGAGGATCAGCCCCAGCATTTT. Translating gives CASSPTEDQPQHF.

The table lists this clone with a few counts. The rearrangement uses TRBV28 and TRBJ1-4; D is undetermined. Trimming cost V 5 bases and J 10 bases, with 20 bases left between them. Germline V lookup: CDR1 MDHEN, CDR2 SYDVKM. CDR3 length equals 15 residues. The CDR3 is CASSPQTFSLGKLFF. Written as DNA, the CDR3 is TGTGCCAGCAGTCCCCAGACATTTTCTCTAGGAAAACTGTTTTTT.

The chain has TRBV5-1 and TRBJ2-7, with 13 bases lining up with TRBD2. The CDR3 consists of 17 residues. V dropped 4 bases and J dropped 0; count of bases not matched to a gene: 7. The germline CDR1 and CDR2 sequences are SGHRS and YFSETQ. CDR3 amino acids: CASSRGLAGFTSYEQYF. The CDR3 DNA is TGCGCCAGCAGCAGGGGACTAGCGGGGTTTACCTCCTACGAGCAGTACTTC.

V usage is TRBV10-1 and J usage is TRBJ1-2, with unresolved D. Per the germline V gene, CDR1 is WNHNN and CDR2 is SYGVQD (reference sequence). CDR3 length equals 13 residues. V lost 8 bases, J lost 4 bases, and 14 bases lay in between. Here the CDR3 DNA reads TGCGCCAGCTCATCGGGTATATCCTATGGCTACACCTTC. This encodes CASSSGISYGYTF.